This TCR beta chain came from a study of T-cell reconstitution after alpha-beta-depleted transplantation in children. In its sample, this clonotype was seen a few times. The CDR3 sequence is 15 residues long. The V gene's germline CDR1 is SGHTA and CDR2 FQGTGA. Trimming cost V 5 bases and J 1 base, with 11 bases left between them. The TCRbeta library was prepared with unique molecular identifiers. TCRdb re-analysed the PCR reads in MiXCR, keeping a single row per CDR3 protein. The sample carries hundreds of thousands of distinct CDR3 sequences, 13% recorded once. The specimen comprised PBMCs, mostly from graft donor cells, sampled 360 days after TCRalphabeta/CD19-depleted stem cell transplant. The receptor's source is a male patient between 10 and 17 years old who had a stem cell transplant for acute myeloid leukemia, so the T cells may come from the graft donor. The chain links TRBV7-3 to TRBJ2-2, with D perhaps TRBD1 (6 bases). The CDR3 spells CASSQDRRNTGELFF. The CDR3 DNA reads as TGTGCCAGCAGCCAAGACAGGAGGAACACCGGGGAGCTGTTTTTT.